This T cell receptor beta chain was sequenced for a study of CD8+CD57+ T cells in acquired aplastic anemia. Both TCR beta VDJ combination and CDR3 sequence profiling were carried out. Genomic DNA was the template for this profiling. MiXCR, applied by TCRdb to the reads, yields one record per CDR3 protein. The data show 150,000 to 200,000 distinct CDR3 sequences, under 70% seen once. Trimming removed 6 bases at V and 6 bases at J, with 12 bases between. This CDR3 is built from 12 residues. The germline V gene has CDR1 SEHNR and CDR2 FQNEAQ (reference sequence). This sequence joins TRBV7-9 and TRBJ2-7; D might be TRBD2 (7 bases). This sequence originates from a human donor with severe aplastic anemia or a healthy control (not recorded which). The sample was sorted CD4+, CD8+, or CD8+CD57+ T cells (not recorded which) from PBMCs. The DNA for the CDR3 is TGTGCCAGCAGGTGGGGGGGGCTCGAGCAGTACTTC. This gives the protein CASRWGGLEQYF.